A selection of T cell receptor beta chains follows, all from one sample in a study of CD8 T cells in ankylosing spondylitis. MiXCR was run by TCRdb on the 5' RACE reads, yielding one entry per CDR3 protein. The sample consists of 250,000 to 350,000 distinct CDR3 sequences, around 8% of them appearing once. The sample consisted of blood, either unsorted or a sorted T cell fraction (not recorded which). Receptors originate from a male donor with ankylosing spondylitis. The CDR3 runs from the conserved cysteine through the conserved F or W. A D gene is named only where the DNA matches it firmly. Clone size is given for some rows only: seen once, a few or many times, or a class if the clone is expanded.

J,size,V,D,CDR3,DNA
TRBJ2-7,-,TRBV7-3,-,CASSLGPLEGEQYF,TGTGCCAGCAGCTTAGGTCCCCTCGAGGGCGAGCAGTACTTC
TRBJ2-3,few,TRBV29-1,-,CSGRRASTDTQYF,TGCAGCGGGCGGCGGGCCTCCACAGATACGCAGTATTTT
TRBJ1-2,many,TRBV12-3/TRBV12-4,-,CASSPQTPSMSYGYTF,TGTGCCAGCAGTCCTCAGACGCCTTCGATGTCCTATGGCTACACCTTC
TRBJ1-1,-,TRBV6-5,-,CASNRQDTEAFF,TGTGCCAGCAACAGACAGGACACTGAAGCTTTCTTT
TRBJ2-5,-,TRBV5-1,TRBD2,CASSLRSGRSQETQYF,TGCGCCAGCAGCTTAAGGAGCGGGAGGAGTCAAGAGACCCAGTACTTC
TRBJ2-1,few,TRBV18,-,CASSPGGLEQFF,TGTGCCAGCTCACCGGGCGGCCTTGAGCAGTTCTTC
TRBJ2-1,few,TRBV6-2/TRBV6-3,-,CASSSGLINEQFF,TGTGCCAGCAGTTCTGGTTTGATCAATGAGCAGTTCTTC
TRBJ2-7,-,TRBV20-1,TRBD2,CSASPGTGGDYEQYF,TGCAGTGCTAGCCCCGGGACGGGGGGGGACTACGAGCAGTACTTC
TRBJ2-1,many,TRBV20-1,TRBD2,CSARDLWLAGGVDEQFF,TGCAGTGCTAGAGATTTGTGGCTAGCGGGAGGAGTCGATGAGCAGTTCTTC
TRBJ2-7,many,TRBV24-1,TRBD2,CATSGPASGRASYEQYF,TGTGCCACCAGTGGTCCCGCTAGCGGGAGGGCCTCCTACGAGCAGTACTTC
TRBJ2-5,-,TRBV27,-,CASRRWDQETQYF,TGTGCCAGCCGGAGGTGGGATCAAGAGACCCAGTACTTC
TRBJ2-6,few,TRBV18,TRBD1,CASSPPTGTGANVLTF,TGTGCCAGCTCACCACCGACAGGGACTGGGGCCAACGTCCTGACTTTC
TRBJ2-1,few,TRBV5-1,-,CASSLPSGTYNEQFF,TGCGCCAGCAGCCTGCCGTCCGGGACCTACAATGAGCAGTTCTTC
TRBJ1-5,-,TRBV11-2,-,CASSLDGAAVTNQPQHF,TGTGCCAGCAGCTTAGATGGCGCGGCAGTCACAAATCAGCCCCAGCATTTT
TRBJ2-7,-,TRBV19,-,CASSIGRGDYEQYF,TGTGCCAGTAGTATTGGCAGGGGGGACTACGAGCAGTACTTC
TRBJ2-3,-,TRBV7-2,-,CASSLATRDTQYF,TGTGCCAGCAGCTTAGCGACTAGAGATACGCAGTATTTT
TRBJ2-1,-,TRBV20-1,TRBD2,CSARDAGRAIYEQFF,TGCAGTGCTAGGGATGCCGGGAGGGCCATATATGAGCAGTTCTTC
TRBJ2-7,-,TRBV14,-,CASSHLRGYEQYF,TGTGCCAGCAGCCATTTACGGGGGTACGAGCAGTACTTC
TRBJ2-7,few,TRBV6-7,TRBD1,CASSCNTGVGEQYF,TGTGCCAGCAGTTGTAACACAGGGGTGGGCGAGCAGTACTTC
TRBJ2-1,many,TRBV4-1,-,CASSKEGSSYNEQFF,TGCGCCAGCAGCAAGGAGGGGAGCTCCTACAATGAGCAGTTCTTC